This entry lists 24 T cell receptor beta chains sequenced from one sample in a study of Graves' ophthalmopathy and Graves' hyperthyroidism. The TCR beta CDR3 regions underwent amplification from RNA transcripts. Second-round multiplex PCR came after first-round RT-PCR with HTBI primers. Via MiXCR, TCRdb re-called the multiplex PCR reads, giving one row per CDR3 protein. This table holds 900,000 to 1,200,000 distinct CDR3 sequences, about two fifths found once. The sequenced material came from peripheral blood or thyroid tissue (not recorded which). These receptors originate from an adult man with Graves' hyperthyroidism.

CDR3 amino acids: CASFTAGTGNGYTF. The CDR3 DNA sequence: TGCGCCAGCTTTACTGCAGGGACAGGCAATGGCTACACCTTC. This rearrangement joins TRBV5-1 to TRBJ1-2, with 8 nucleotides matching TRBD1. The CDR3 consists of 14 residues. The V gene end was trimmed by 7 bases and the J gene end by 6 bases; junction bases not matched to a gene: 11. The germline V gene encodes CDR1 SGHRS and CDR2 YFSETQ.

The chain is built from TRBV12-3 or TRBV12-4 and TRBJ1-3; D uncertain. V was cut by 4 bases and J by 3 bases, with 16 bases left in between. CDR3 length equals 16 residues. The chain's CDR3 is CASSSDVIKFGNTIYF. The CDR3 coding sequence is TGTGCCAGCAGTTCCGACGTTATCAAGTTTGGAAACACCATATATTTT.

This clonotype was seen ten or more times. The chain is built from TRBV2 and TRBJ1-5, with a weak D call TRBD1 (5 bases). The V and J ends lost 7 bases and 6 bases respectively, with 16 bases between them. This CDR3 has 14 residues. From germline, CDR1 is SNHLY and CDR2 FYNNEI. CDR3 DNA: TGTGCCAGCAAGCTCGGGCAGGGAGGTCAGCCCCAGCATTTT. Translated: CASKLGQGGQPQHF.

The chain joins TRBV29-1 to TRBJ1-1; D uncertain. The V gene's germline CDR1 is SQVTM and CDR2 ANQGSEA. The CDR3 extends over 13 amino acids. The V and J ends lost 6 bases and 4 bases respectively, with 15 bases between them. This CDR3 reads CSVGDLPGTEAFF. CDR3 DNA sequence: TGCAGCGTCGGCGACTTACCGGGCACTGAAGCTTTCTTT.

The sample holds many counts of this clonotype. The chain joins TRBV7-7 to TRBJ2-5; D possibly uses TRBD1 or TRBD2 (6 bases each). Germline V gene data show CDR1 as SSHAT and CDR2 as FNYEAQ (reference sequence). The CDR3 runs 14 residues. V gave up 2 bases and J gave up 2 bases, with 9 bases separating them. CDR3 protein: CASSLTGRQETQYF. In nucleotides, the CDR3 is TGTGCCAGCAGCTTAACAGGGAGGCAAGAGACCCAGTACTTC.

This clonotype was counted a few times. The V and J genes are TRBV14 and TRBJ2-5; 12 nucleotides match TRBD2. This CDR3 spans 17 amino acids. The V gene's germline CDR1 is SGHDN and CDR2 FVKESK. Trimming at V came to 1 base and at J to 9 bases, leaving 12 bases not matched to a gene. The CDR3 DNA follows: TGTGCCAGCAGCCAAGTATCGACTAGCGGGAGCGGAAAGGCCCAGTACTTC. It encodes CASSQVSTSGSGKAQYF.

This clonotype has only a few counts. J is TRBJ1-6 and V is TRBV5-1; no clear D. Trimming cost V 0 bases and J 9 bases, with 13 bases left between them. Germline V gene lookup returns CDR1 SGHRS and CDR2 YFSETQ. The CDR3 runs to 15 residues. CDR3 DNA: TGCGCCAGCAGCTTGGACAGCTCTAGAAGTTCACCCCTCCACTTT. Its protein is CASSLDSSRSSPLHF.

This clonotype appeared many times. V is TRBV10-2 and J is TRBJ1-6; 8 nucleotides line up with TRBD1. V shed 4 bases and J 7 bases; nucleotides not matched to a gene: 6. Per the germline V gene, CDR1 is WSHSY and CDR2 is SAAADI. The CDR3 is 15 amino acids. DNA of the CDR3: TGCGCCAGCAGTGGTACGACAGGGGAAAATTCACCCCTCCACTTT. It is translated as CASSGTTGENSPLHF.

In its sample, this clonotype was seen many times. The chain combines TRBV7-2 with TRBJ1-3; TRBD1 might be the D (5 bases). CDR3 length equals 14 residues. The V and J ends lost 6 bases and 2 bases respectively, with 11 bases between them. CDR1 is SGHTA and CDR2 is FQGNSA in the germline V gene. The CDR3 DNA reads as TGTGCCAGCAGTCGAGGGGAAACTGGAAACACCATATATTTT. It codes for CASSRGETGNTIYF.

This clonotype was detected ten times or more. The J gene is TRBJ1-3, the V gene TRBV7-2; 9 nucleotides align to TRBD1. The V segment lost 5 bases and the J segment 4 bases; nucleotides outside the gene matches: 6. The CDR3 sequence is 15 residues long. CDR1 is SGHTA and CDR2 is FQGNSA in the germline V gene. The CDR3: CASSDRGNSGNTIYF. CDR3 nucleotides: TGTGCCAGCAGCGACAGGGGGAATTCCGGAAACACCATATATTTT.

The chain uses TRBV12-3 or TRBV12-4 and TRBJ1-5, with D possibly matching TRBD1 (5 bases). The CDR3 loop spans 15 amino acids. V was clipped by 3 bases and J by 9 bases, with 18 bases between them. This chain's CDR3 is CASSLEGPSGTPQHF. DNA for the CDR3: TGTGCCAGCAGTTTGGAGGGGCCTAGCGGGACGCCCCAGCATTTT.

In this sample, this clonotype turned up many times. The chain combines TRBV7-8 with TRBJ1-5, with D possibly being TRBD1 (6 bases). Between the trimmed V and J ends, which lost 5 bases and 1 base, there was a span of 12 bases. Germline values: CDR1 SGHVS, CDR2 FQNEAQ. The CDR3 is made up of 15 amino acids. The CDR3 loop is CASSPSGASNQPQHF. The CDR3 coding sequence is TGTGCCAGCAGCCCATCGGGGGCGAGCAATCAGCCCCAGCATTTT.

This clonotype was observed a handful of times. J is TRBJ2-7 and V is TRBV20-1; 10 nucleotides agree with TRBD1. This CDR3 has 16 residues. With V trimmed by 6 bases and J by 8 bases, 19 bases remained unmatched. Germline V gene lookup returns CDR1 DFQATT and CDR2 SNEGSKA (reference sequence). CDR3 DNA: TGCAGTGCACAAGACAGGGGGCGAAGCAATCAGCCCCAGCAGTACTTC. Its protein product is CSAQDRGRSNQPQQYF.

This clonotype appeared many times. The chain combines TRBV5-5 with TRBJ1-5; D is unresolved. The germline CDR1 and CDR2 sequences are SGHKS and YYEKEE (reference sequence). V gave up 0 bases and J gave up 5 bases, with 12 bases separating them. The CDR3 extends over 15 amino acids. The CDR3 spells CASSLGPQPDQPQHF. The CDR3 DNA reads as TGTGCCAGCAGCTTGGGGCCCCAGCCTGATCAGCCCCAGCATTTT.

At least ten counts were recorded for this clonotype. The genes are TRBV20-1 and TRBJ2-7; D uncertain. The ends were cut back, 0 bases at V and 3 bases at J, with 12 bases in the middle. The CDR3 extends over 14 amino acids. CDR1 is DFQATT and CDR2 is SNEGSKA in the germline V gene (reference sequence). The CDR3 loop reads CSARDPARNYEQYF. CDR3 in DNA: TGCAGTGCTAGAGATCCGGCTAGGAACTACGAGCAGTACTTC.

The CDR3 region is CASSQGTWAVGGYTF. The CDR3 DNA is TGTGCCAGCAGCCAAGGGACATGGGCCGTCGGTGGCTACACCTTC. This chain joins TRBV3-1 and TRBJ1-2, with D maybe TRBD1 (5 bases). CDR3 length: 15 residues. The germline CDR1 and CDR2 sequences are LGHDT and YNNKEL (reference sequence). V was shortened by 1 base and J by 7 bases, with 16 bases between the two germline ends. The full variable domain, its missing parts supplied by reference TRBV3-1 and TRBJ1-2, is DTAVSQTPKYLVTQMGNDKSIKCEQNLGHDTMYWYKQDSKKFLKIMFSYNNKELIINETVPNRFSPKSPDKAHLNLHINSLELGDSAVYFCASSQGTWAVGGYTFGSGTRLTVV.

This rearrangement joins TRBV10-3 to TRBJ2-7, with 9 bases lining up with TRBD1. Trimming removed 10 bases from V and 4 bases from J; junction bases left unmatched: 11. The CDR3 length is 14 residues. Germline CDR1 ENHRY, CDR2 SYGVKD. The CDR3 DNA sequence: TGTGCCACCAAAAGGACCGGACAGGGGTACGAGCAGTACTTC. Its protein is CATKRTGQGYEQYF.

The rearrangement joins TRBV27 to TRBJ1-2; a weak D match, TRBD1 (5 bases). Trimming removed 6 bases from V and 2 bases from J, with 13 bases in between. Germline CDR1 reads MNHEY; CDR2 reads SMNVEV (reference sequence). CDR3 length equals 14 residues. The CDR3 region has the DNA TGTGCCAGCAGGTGGGACGGGGGAAACTATGGCTACACCTTC. Translation gives CASRWDGGNYGYTF.

The chain is built from TRBV2 and TRBJ1-1, with unresolved D. Germline assignment: CDR1 SNHLY and CDR2 FYNNEI. This CDR3 is 12 amino acids long. V lost 8 bases and J 1 base, leaving 8 bases between the germline ends. CDR3 coding DNA: TGTGCCAGCGTTGAACAGAACACTGAAGCTTTCTTT. Its protein is CASVEQNTEAFF.

V and J are TRBV28 and TRBJ1-1; D ambiguous. V was cut by 2 bases and J by 9 bases, with 7 bases left in between. The length of the CDR3 is 11 residues. The germline CDR1 and CDR2 sequences are MDHEN and SYDVKM. CDR3 bases: TGTGCCAGCAGTTTACGATGGAAAGCTTTCTTT. Translated, it gives CASSLRWKAFF. Variable domain in full (rest from reference TRBV28 and TRBJ1-1): DVKVTQSSRYLVKRTGEKVFLECVQDMDHENMFWYRQDPGLGLRLIYFSYDVKMKEKGDIPEGYSVSREKKERFSLILESASTNQTSMYLCASSLRWKAFFGQGTRLTVV.

This clonotype was found many times. J is TRBJ2-5 and V is TRBV9; 9 bases align to TRBD2. Trimming took 1 base from V and 2 from J; bases not matched to a gene: 6. CDR1 is SGDLS, CDR2 YYNGEE, per germline. The CDR3 is 16 residues long. The CDR3: CASSVTLAGSQETQYF. The CDR3 bases are TGTGCCAGCAGCGTAACCCTAGCGGGATCTCAAGAGACCCAGTACTTC.

Here the CDR3 DNA reads TGTGCCAGCACCAGGGCTGGCAGTCAGTACGAGCAGTACTTC. It is translated as CASTRAGSQYEQYF. The V gene is TRBV12-3 or TRBV12-4, the J gene TRBJ2-7; maybe TRBD1 (5 bases). Trimming took off 7 bases at V and 4 bases at J, with 17 bases between the two ends. This CDR3 spans 14 amino acids.

CDR3 loop: CTSSLARGLTGELFF. DNA of the CDR3: TGTACCAGCAGCTTGGCCAGGGGGCTCACCGGGGAGCTGTTTTTT. The chain has TRBV7-2 and TRBJ2-2; the match to TRBD1 covers 8 bases. V lost 3 bases, J lost 4 bases, and 4 bases stayed unmatched. In germline, CDR1 is SGHTA, CDR2 FQGNSA. The CDR3 is made up of 15 amino acids.

The chain couples TRBV15 to TRBJ1-2, with unresolved D. From germline, CDR1 is LNHNV and CDR2 YYDKDF (reference sequence). V lost 1 base and J lost 6, with 6 bases in between. The CDR3 runs 12 residues. The CDR3 nucleotides read TGTGCCACCAGCAGAGTTAGGGATGGCTACACCTTC. It translates to CATSRVRDGYTF.